The 24 T cell receptor beta chains listed next were all sequenced from one sample in a study of cytomegalovirus exposure and HLA in healthy donors (dated by TCRdb to about 2017). Library generation was performed with the immunoSEQ multiplex PCR assay. In its TCRdb copy, this immuneACCESS table keeps in-frame sequences only and misses some clones. Where compared with another copy, unresolved V genes explain less than half of these, and the others have no known cause. The sample table records under 200,000 clones; over 85% of these occur just once. 10% of the sample belongs to the ten largest clones. Source material: PBMCs. Receptors originate from a woman aged 18-29 years in good health and CMV-seropositive.

This clone was counted between two and nine times. The chain links TRBV7-6 to TRBJ2-7, with 10 positions matching TRBD1. Trimming removed 5 bases from V and 4 bases from J; junction bases left unmatched: 8. This CDR3 comprises 15 residues. Germline V gene lookup returns CDR1 SGHVS and CDR2 FNYEAQ. CDR3 coding DNA: TGTGCCAGCAGCCATTTTAGGGACAGGGGATACGAGCAGTACTTC. It translates to CASSHFRDRGYEQYF.

This clone showed up just a few times. This chain joins TRBV4-3 and TRBJ2-4, with 10 bases identical to TRBD1. CDR3 length: 15 amino acids. Germline-derived CDR1 and CDR2 are LGHNA and YSLEER. J was trimmed by 9 bases and V by 3 bases; bases with no gene match: 8. The CDR3 sequence is CASSQGTGAPGIQYF. The CDR3 DNA reads as TGCGCCAGCAGCCAGGGGACAGGGGCGCCGGGCATTCAGTACTTC.

The J gene is TRBJ2-4, the V gene TRBV4-2; the D gene is possibly TRBD2 (6 bases). Germline loops: CDR1 LGHNA, CDR2 YNFKEQ. Trimming took off 1 base at V and 6 bases at J, with 10 bases between the two ends. The CDR3 spans 14 residues. CDR3 protein: CASSQGLSGNIQYF. The CDR3 DNA reads TGTGCCAGCAGCCAAGGGCTTAGCGGAAACATTCAGTACTTC.

This chain joins TRBV7-2 and TRBJ2-1; 11 bases line up with TRBD2. Germline trimming cut 0 bases from V and 6 bases from J; bases unmatched to any gene: 4. Per germline, CDR1 SGHTA and CDR2 FQGNSA. The CDR3 is 16 residues long. The CDR3 reads CASSLAGTSGSNEQFF. The DNA for the CDR3 is TGTGCCAGCAGCTTAGCCGGGACTAGCGGAAGCAATGAGCAGTTCTTC.

This chain uses TRBV28 with TRBJ2-7; a possible D gene is TRBD2 (5 bases). This CDR3 comprises 13 residues. Trimming removed 7 bases at V and 3 bases at J, with 13 bases between. Germline assignment: CDR1 MDHEN and CDR2 SYDVKM. CDR3 nucleotide sequence: TGTGCCAGCACCTCGCCAAGCGGCTACGAGCAGTACTTC. This codes for CASTSPSGYEQYF.

As concerns this clone: Relative to the germline gene, one junction end is altered; a read error may explain this. The chain is built from TRBV28 and TRBJ2-3; tentative D call: TRBD1 (5 bases). CDR1 MDHEN and CDR2 SYDVKM come from the germline V gene. This CDR3 contains 12 residues. CDR3 in DNA: TGTGCCAGCAGTTTCATGACAGATGCGCAGTATTTT. Encoded protein: CASSFMTDAQYF. Looking up the rest from reference TRBV28 and TRBJ2-3 gives the full variable domain: DVKVTQSSRYLVKRTGEKVFLECVQDMDHENMFWYRQDPGLGLRLIYFSYDVKMKEKGDIPEGYSVSREKKERFSLILESASTNQTSMYLCASSFMTDAQYFGPGTRLTVL.

The genes are TRBV2 and TRBJ2-3; 7 nucleotides match TRBD2. CDR1 is SNHLY, CDR2 FYNNEI, per germline. After removal of 7 bases from V and 0 bases from J, the junction contained 10 bases not matched to a gene. This CDR3 has 16 residues. CDR3 protein: CASNILALSSTDTQYF. The CDR3 region has the DNA TGTGCCAGCAACATACTAGCGTTGTCTAGCACAGATACGCAGTATTTT.

This chain connects TRBV5-1 to TRBJ2-7, with D possibly matching TRBD1 (5 bases). The V gene lost 4 bases and the J gene lost 7 bases, with 21 bases spanning the gap. The CDR3 has 15 residues. Germline CDR1 SGHRS, CDR2 YFSETQ. The CDR3, as DNA: TGCGCCAGCAGCCCGGAGACAGTGAAAAATGGGGAGCAGTACTTC. This encodes CASSPETVKNGEQYF.

This rearrangement joins TRBV10-2 to TRBJ2-7; 11 bases line up with TRBD2. The CDR3 is made up of 15 amino acids. The V and J ends lost 8 bases and 0 bases, in that order; junction bases with no gene match: 6. Germline V CDR1 and CDR2: WSHSY, SAAADI. The CDR3 loop is CASDLAGGSSYEQYF. CDR3 DNA: TGCGCCAGCGATTTAGCGGGAGGGAGCTCCTACGAGCAGTACTTC.

This sequence joins TRBV30 and TRBJ2-3; TRBD2 aligns across 7 bases. CDR1 GTSNPN and CDR2 SVGIG come from the germline V gene (reference sequence). The V gene end was trimmed by 2 bases and the J gene end by 1 base; junction bases not matched to a gene: 3. This CDR3 is built from 14 residues. Written as DNA, the CDR3 is TGTGCCTGGAGTAGGCTAGCGGGCACAGATACGCAGTATTTT. Its translation is CAWSRLAGTDTQYF. The full variable domain, its missing parts supplied by reference TRBV30 and TRBJ2-3, is SQTIHQWPATLVQPVGSPLSLECTVEGTSNPNLYWYRQAAGRGLQLLFYSVGIGQISSEVPQNLSASRPQDRQFILSSKKLLLSDSGFYLCAWSRLAGTDTQYFGPGTRLTVL.

The rearrangement links TRBV11-2 to TRBJ2-7; TRBD2 matches 7 bases. The CDR3 runs 16 residues. Germline trimming cut 2 bases from V and 1 base from J; bases unmatched to any gene: 8. Germline V gene data show CDR1 as SGHAT and CDR2 as FQNNGV. CDR3 nucleotides: TGTGCCAGCAGCTTATATGGGAGGGCGGGTTCCTACGAGCAGTACTTC. Translating gives CASSLYGRAGSYEQYF.

This sequence joins TRBV12-2 and TRBJ2-7; TRBD2, the table's D call, lacks a check against the DNA. TRBV12-2 is a pseudogene locus. The CDR3 extends over 15 amino acids. The CDR3 is CASRFTRVEGQEQYF. The CDR3 DNA reads as TGTGCAAGTCGCTTTACCCGGGTGGAGGGTCAAGAGCAGTACTTC.

The sample holds one count of this clone. The chain employs TRBV27 and TRBJ2-1; TRBD2 matches 12 bases. The junction had 6 bases not matched to a gene; V was cut back by 4 bases and J by 2 bases. Per germline, CDR1 MNHEY and CDR2 SMNVEV (reference sequence). CDR3 size: 17 residues. The CDR3 loop reads CASSSQRTSGAYNEQFF. CDR3 nucleotide sequence: TGTGCCAGCAGTTCCCAGAGGACTAGCGGGGCCTACAATGAGCAGTTCTTC.

The chain couples TRBV5-6 to TRBJ2-7, with 16 nucleotides matching TRBD2. Germline loops: CDR1 SGHDT, CDR2 YYEEEE. Trimming at V came to 6 bases and at J to 3 bases, leaving 9 bases not matched to a gene. The CDR3 consists of 17 residues. CDR3 in DNA: TGTGCCAGCAACCCGGGACTAGCGGGAGGGCCGTTCTACGAGCAGTACTTC. This encodes CASNPGLAGGPFYEQYF.

This chain links TRBV5-1 with TRBJ2-3; D is unclear. Germline-derived CDR1 and CDR2 are SGHRS and YFSETQ. CDR3 size: 14 residues. V was trimmed by 6 bases and J by 3 bases, leaving 14 bases between them. CDR3 DNA sequence: TGCGCCAGCAATAGTGGAGTGGGTACAGATACGCAGTATTTT. This translates into CASNSGVGTDTQYF.

The rearrangement joins TRBV10-3 to TRBJ2-2, with D uncertain. The V gene lost 2 bases and the J gene lost 8 bases, with 9 bases spanning the gap. This CDR3 is built from 13 residues. Germline V gene sequence: CDR1 ENHRY, CDR2 SYGVKD. The CDR3 DNA follows: TGTGCCATCAGTGAGACGCGAAATGGGGAGCTGTTTTTT. It encodes CAISETRNGELFF.

This chain links TRBV7-2 with TRBJ2-5; possible D gene TRBD1, 5 bases. The CDR3 consists of 15 residues. Germline V lookup: CDR1 SGHTA, CDR2 FQGNSA. V lost 3 bases and J 2 bases, leaving 13 bases between the germline ends. The CDR3 sequence is CASSFSRQTQETQYF. The CDR3 DNA reads TGTGCCAGCAGCTTCTCTCGACAGACGCAAGAGACCCAGTACTTC.

V and J are TRBV6-6 and TRBJ2-7; a weak D match, TRBD2 (5 bases). Deletions cut 1 base from V and 3 bases from J, with 10 bases between. Germline values: CDR1 MNHNY, CDR2 SVGAGI (reference sequence). This CDR3 is built from 14 residues. CDR3 in amino acids: CASSYYEGSYEQYF. As DNA, the CDR3 is TGTGCCAGCAGTTACTACGAGGGCAGCTACGAGCAGTACTTC.

J is TRBJ2-3 and V is TRBV25-1; 9 nucleotides align to TRBD2. J gave up 5 bases and V 4 bases, and 4 bases lay outside the gene matches. Looked up from germline, CDR1 is MGHDK and CDR2 is SYGVNS. The CDR3 sequence is 14 residues long. The CDR3 sequence: CASSVAGVVDTQYF. As DNA, the CDR3 is TGTGCCAGCAGTGTAGCGGGAGTTGTAGATACGCAGTATTTT.

This clone was observed once. The chain carries TRBV6-5 and TRBJ1-2; TRBD1 matches 7 bases. In germline, CDR1 is MNHEY, CDR2 SVGAGI. The length of the CDR3 is 15 residues. V lost 5 bases, J lost 0 bases, and 6 bases stayed unmatched. This CDR3 reads CASSPPGGTNYGYTF. As DNA, the CDR3 is TGTGCCAGCAGTCCCCCAGGGGGAACTAACTATGGCTACACCTTC.

The V call is TRBV2, the J call TRBJ2-2; 8 nucleotides match TRBD2. The CDR3 length is 16 residues. Germline V lookup: CDR1 SNHLY, CDR2 FYNNEI. Trimming cost V 5 bases and J 4 bases; bases outside gene matches: 9. CDR3 residues: CASSSIAGSGTGELFF. The CDR3 DNA follows: TGTGCCAGCAGTTCTATAGCGGGGAGCGGCACCGGGGAGCTGTTTTTT. Full variable domain (missing parts from reference TRBV2 and TRBJ2-2): EPEVTQTPSHQVTQMGQEVILRCVPISNHLYFYWYRQILGQKVEFLVSFYNNEISEKSEIFDDQFSVERPDGSNFTLKIRSTKLEDSAMYFCASSSIAGSGTGELFFGEGSRLTVL.

V usage is TRBV11-3 and J usage is TRBJ1-1, with unresolved D. Germline assignment: CDR1 SGHNT and CDR2 YENEEA. Trimming left V 6 bases short and J 7 bases short, with 15 bases between. This CDR3 has 13 amino acids. This CDR3 reads CASSRAEAFEAFF. CDR3 nucleotides: TGTGCCAGCAGTCGAGCTGAGGCTTTTGAAGCTTTCTTT.

This clone showed up just once. The chain employs TRBV14 and TRBJ2-5; 7 nucleotides line up with TRBD2. The germline V gene has CDR1 SGHDN and CDR2 FVKESK. V gave up 1 base and J gave up 4 bases; unmatched junction bases: 12. The CDR3 runs 17 residues. CDR3 bases: TGTGCCAGCAGCCAAGTAAACGGCGGGAGAATTCGAGAGACCCAGTACTTC. Translation: CASSQVNGGRIRETQYF.

The CDR3 nucleotides read TGTGCCAGCAGCTTAGGCGGGAAGAACACTGAAGCTTTCTTT. It translates to CASSLGGKNTEAFF. The J gene is TRBJ1-1, the V gene TRBV11-3; D remains unclear. The length of the CDR3 is 14 residues. Germline loops: CDR1 SGHNT, CDR2 YENEEA. Trimming stripped 1 base from V and 1 base from J, with 7 bases between.